These 14 T cell receptor beta chains share one sample of origin, sequenced in a study of CD8 T cells in Susac syndrome. When the RNA was reverse transcribed, random hexamers were used with an input of about 0.5 to 1 ug. Using its own MiXCR run on the immunoSEQ multiplex PCR reads, TCRdb lists one record per CDR3 protein. The sample lists fewer than 200,000 distinct CDR3 sequences, over 85% occurring once. Sequencing input: CD4+ T cells from PBMCs. Receptors were obtained from a human donor in good health.

This sequence joins TRBV29-1 and TRBJ2-4, with D unclear. Germline V gives CDR1 SQVTM, CDR2 ANQGSEA. The germline V and J ends were trimmed by 7 bases and 3 bases, with 7 bases remaining between them. CDR3 length: 11 residues. The DNA of the CDR3 is TGCAGCGCCGGCGACAAAAACATTCAGTACTTC. It encodes CSAGDKNIQYF.

The genes are TRBV7-6 and TRBJ1-2; 11 bases are shared with TRBD1. V trimming: 1 base; J trimming: 8 bases; junction bases outside the gene matches: 6. The germline gives CDR1 SGHVS, CDR2 FNYEAQ. The CDR3 runs 15 residues. The CDR3 protein is CASSLDGQGALGYTF. The CDR3 DNA follows: TGTGCCAGCAGCTTAGACGGACAGGGGGCGCTGGGCTACACCTTC.

The chain joins TRBV29-1 to TRBJ1-5, with D hard to call. Germline assignment: CDR1 SQVTM and CDR2 ANQGSEA. The CDR3 loop spans 13 amino acids. Trimming removed 1 base from V and 6 bases from J, with 10 bases in between. CDR3 in DNA: TGCAGCGTTGAAGTGGGAGAGGGTCAGCCCCAGCATTTT. Amino acids: CSVEVGEGQPQHF.

The rearrangement links TRBV29-1 to TRBJ1-6, with 8 bases matching TRBD1. The CDR3 is 14 residues long. V dropped 6 bases and J dropped 5; count of bases not matched to a gene: 6. Germline V gene lookup returns CDR1 SQVTM and CDR2 ANQGSEA. The CDR3 DNA follows: TGCAGCGTCGCCGAGGACAGGGATAATTCACCCCTCCACTTT. It codes for CSVAEDRDNSPLHF. Full variable domain (missing parts from reference TRBV29-1 and TRBJ1-6): SAVISQKPSRDICQRGTSLTIQCQVDSQVTMMFWYRQQPGQSLTLIATANQGSEATYESGFVIDKFPISRPNLTFSTLTVSNMSPEDSSIYLCSVAEDRDNSPLHFGNGTRLTVT.

The V call is TRBV28, the J call TRBJ1-5; TRBD1 agrees at 8 bases. The CDR3 contains 17 residues. Trimming took 6 bases from V and 0 from J; bases not matched to a gene: 10. Germline loops: CDR1 MDHEN, CDR2 SYDVKM. The CDR3 loop is CASRGGQDLNSNQPQHF. CDR3 nucleotide sequence: TGTGCCAGCAGGGGGGGACAGGACCTCAATAGCAATCAGCCCCAGCATTTT.

The chain joins TRBV5-1 to TRBJ2-2; the match to TRBD2 covers 13 bases. The trim removed 2 bases at V and 5 bases at J, leaving 6 bases unmatched. Germline values: CDR1 SGHRS, CDR2 YFSETQ. This CDR3 contains 17 residues. CDR3 loop: CASSFRLAGGRTGELFF. CDR3 sequence (DNA): TGCGCCAGCAGCTTCCGACTAGCGGGGGGAAGGACCGGGGAGCTGTTTTTT.

The chain is built from TRBV28 and TRBJ2-7; 9 nucleotides agree with TRBD1. CDR3 size: 14 residues. Trimming cost V 8 bases and J 6 bases; bases outside gene matches: 11. The germline CDR1 and CDR2 sequences are MDHEN and SYDVKM. CDR3 protein: CASGSPGQGLEQYV. For the CDR3, the DNA is TGTGCCAGCGGATCTCCGGGACAGGGTCTCGAGCAGTACGTC.

The V gene is TRBV6-4, the J gene TRBJ1-2; D ambiguous. Germline values: CDR1 MRHNA, CDR2 SNTAGT. The CDR3 extends over 14 amino acids. V lost 0 bases and J 5 bases, leaving 10 bases between the germline ends. The chain's CDR3 is CASSDSSGPYGYTF. The CDR3 bases are TGTGCCAGCAGTGACTCTAGCGGACCATATGGCTACACCTTC.

This clonotype was observed a few times. Mismatch with germline at one junction end may stem from a read error. The rearrangement links TRBV15 to TRBJ1-6; no clear D. Germline-derived CDR1 and CDR2 are LNHNV and YYDKDF (reference sequence). The CDR3 is 15 amino acids. The CDR3 loop reads CATSRDLGYNSPLHF. DNA of the CDR3: TGTGCCACCAGCAGAGATCTCGGCTATAATTCCCCCCTCCACTTT.

The rearrangement joins TRBV6-4 to TRBJ2-2; 10 bases align to TRBD1. There are 17 residues in the CDR3. CDR1 is MRHNA and CDR2 is SNTAGT in the germline V gene. J was trimmed by 3 bases and V by 0 bases; bases with no gene match: 4. CDR3 sequence: CASSDSPGQGYTGELFF. CDR3 bases: TGTGCCAGCAGTGACTCACCGGGACAGGGGTACACCGGGGAGCTGTTTTTT.

CDR3 coding DNA: TGTGCCAGCATTCCCCGGGGGACGACGGACTACGAGCAGTACTTC. Translated, it gives CASIPRGTTDYEQYF. The chain is built from TRBV28 and TRBJ2-7; tentative D call: TRBD2 (6 bases). The CDR3 length is 15 residues. Trimming removed 7 bases from V and 3 bases from J, with 19 bases in between. Germline CDR1 reads MDHEN; CDR2 reads SYDVKM.

The V gene is TRBV7-2, the J gene TRBJ2-3; the D is unclear. The CDR3 is 14 amino acids. Germline CDR1 is SGHTA and CDR2 is FQGNSA. V lost 4 bases, J lost 0 bases, and 8 bases lay in between. The DNA of the CDR3 is TGTGCCAGCAGCTCTGGGTCCAGCACAGATACGCAGTATTTT. It encodes CASSSGSSTDTQYF.

CDR3 in DNA: TGCAGCGTTGGGGACAGTCCACGGGGTTCACCCCTCCACTTT. This translates into CSVGDSPRGSPLHF. V gene TRBV29-1 combines with J gene TRBJ1-6; 7 bases are a match to TRBD1. V lost 4 bases and J lost 9; bases outside the gene matches: 9. CDR1 SQVTM and CDR2 ANQGSEA come from the germline V gene. The CDR3 extends over 14 amino acids.

DNA for the CDR3: TGCAGTGCTAGGACAGGGGGCAAGTCCTACGAGCAGTACGTC. Its protein is CSARTGGKSYEQYV. The rearrangement links TRBV20-1 to TRBJ2-7; 10 bases align to TRBD1. Germline assignment: CDR1 DFQATT and CDR2 SNEGSKA (reference sequence). CDR3 length: 14 amino acids. V trimming: 3 bases; J trimming: 1 base; junction bases outside the gene matches: 3.